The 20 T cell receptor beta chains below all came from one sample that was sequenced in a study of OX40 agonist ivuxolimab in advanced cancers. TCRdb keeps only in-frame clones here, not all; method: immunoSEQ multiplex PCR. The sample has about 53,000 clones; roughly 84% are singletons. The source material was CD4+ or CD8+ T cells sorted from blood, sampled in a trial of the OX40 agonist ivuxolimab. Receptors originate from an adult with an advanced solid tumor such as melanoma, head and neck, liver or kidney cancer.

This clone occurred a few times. CDR3 nucleotides: TGTGCCAGCAGCTTGTTGACGGGGAACACTGAAGCTTTCTTT. Translating gives CASSLLTGNTEAFF. The chain combines TRBV13 with TRBJ1-1; D unclear. The CDR3 covers 14 residues. V lost 3 bases, J lost 1 base, and 9 bases lay in between. Looked up from germline, CDR1 is PRHDT and CDR2 is FYEKMQ (reference sequence).

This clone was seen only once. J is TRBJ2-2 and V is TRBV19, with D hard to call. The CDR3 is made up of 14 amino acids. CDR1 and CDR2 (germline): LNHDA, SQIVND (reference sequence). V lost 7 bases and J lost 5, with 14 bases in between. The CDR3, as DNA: TGTGCCAGTAATGTGCAGTTTCGGACCGGGGAGCTGTTTTTT. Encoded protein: CASNVQFRTGELFF.

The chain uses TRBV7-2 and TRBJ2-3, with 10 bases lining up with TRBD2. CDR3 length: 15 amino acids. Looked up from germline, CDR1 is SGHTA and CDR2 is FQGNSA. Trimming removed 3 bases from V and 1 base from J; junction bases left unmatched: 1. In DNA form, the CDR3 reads TGTGCCAGCAGCTTTCTAGCGGGAGGCACAGATACGCAGTATTTT. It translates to CASSFLAGGTDTQYF.

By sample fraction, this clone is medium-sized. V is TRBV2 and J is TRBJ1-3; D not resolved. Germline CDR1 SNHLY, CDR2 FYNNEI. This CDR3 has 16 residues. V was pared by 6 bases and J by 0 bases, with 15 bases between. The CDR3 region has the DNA TGTGCCAGCAGCCTGACAAGTCCAAGCTCTGGAAACACCATATATTTT. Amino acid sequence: CASSLTSPSSGNTIYF.

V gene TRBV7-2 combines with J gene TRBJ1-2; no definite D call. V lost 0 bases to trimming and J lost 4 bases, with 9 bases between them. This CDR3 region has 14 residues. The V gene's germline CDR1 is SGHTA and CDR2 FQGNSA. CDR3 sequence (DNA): TGTGCCAGCAGCTTAGCGGGCGACGGCTATGGCTACACCTTC. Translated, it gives CASSLAGDGYGYTF.

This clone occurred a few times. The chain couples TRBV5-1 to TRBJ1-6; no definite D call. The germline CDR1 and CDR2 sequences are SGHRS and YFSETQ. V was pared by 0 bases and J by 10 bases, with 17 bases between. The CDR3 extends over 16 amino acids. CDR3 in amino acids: CASSLDRQNSGSPLHF. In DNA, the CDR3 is TGCGCCAGCAGCTTGGATCGTCAAAACTCCGGCTCACCCCTCCACTTT.

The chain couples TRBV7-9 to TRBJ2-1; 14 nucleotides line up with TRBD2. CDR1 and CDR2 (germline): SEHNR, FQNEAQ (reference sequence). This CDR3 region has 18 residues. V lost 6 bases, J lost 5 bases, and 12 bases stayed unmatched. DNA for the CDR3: TGTGCCAGCAGACCCATGCAGGGACTAGCGGGGGAACACAATGAGCAGTTCTTC. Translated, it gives CASRPMQGLAGEHNEQFF.

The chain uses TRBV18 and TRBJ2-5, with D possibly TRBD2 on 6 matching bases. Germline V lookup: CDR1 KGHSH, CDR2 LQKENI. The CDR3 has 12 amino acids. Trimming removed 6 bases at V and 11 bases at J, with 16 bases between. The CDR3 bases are TGTGCCAGCTCGTTAGCGGTGGGGGAGCAGTACTTC. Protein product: CASSLAVGEQYF.

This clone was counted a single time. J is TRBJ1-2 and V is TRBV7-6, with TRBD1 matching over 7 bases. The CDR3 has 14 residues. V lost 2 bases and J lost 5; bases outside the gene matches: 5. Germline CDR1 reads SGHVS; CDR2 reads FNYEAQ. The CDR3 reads CASSLTSGGYGYTF. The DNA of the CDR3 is TGTGCCAGCAGCTTAACCTCAGGGGGGTATGGCTACACCTTC.

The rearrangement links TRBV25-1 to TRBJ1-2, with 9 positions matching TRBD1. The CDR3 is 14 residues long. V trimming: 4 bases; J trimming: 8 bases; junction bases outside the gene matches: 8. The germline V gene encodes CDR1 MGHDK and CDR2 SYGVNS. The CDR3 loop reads CASSAPGTGLGYTF. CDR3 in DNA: TGTGCCAGCAGTGCTCCCGGGACAGGGCTCGGCTACACCTTC.

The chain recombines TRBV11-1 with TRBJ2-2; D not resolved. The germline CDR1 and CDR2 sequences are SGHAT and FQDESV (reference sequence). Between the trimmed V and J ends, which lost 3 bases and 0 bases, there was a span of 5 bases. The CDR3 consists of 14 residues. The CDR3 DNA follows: TGTGCCAGCAGCTTGCTAGCGAACACCGGGGAGCTGTTTTTT. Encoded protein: CASSLLANTGELFF.

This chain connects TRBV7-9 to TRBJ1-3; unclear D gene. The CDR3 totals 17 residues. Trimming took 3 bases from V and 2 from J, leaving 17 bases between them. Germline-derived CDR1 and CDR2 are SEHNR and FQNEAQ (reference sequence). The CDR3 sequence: CASSFKGVQNTGNTIYF. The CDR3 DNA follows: TGTGCCAGCAGCTTTAAGGGTGTTCAGAATACTGGAAACACCATATATTTT.

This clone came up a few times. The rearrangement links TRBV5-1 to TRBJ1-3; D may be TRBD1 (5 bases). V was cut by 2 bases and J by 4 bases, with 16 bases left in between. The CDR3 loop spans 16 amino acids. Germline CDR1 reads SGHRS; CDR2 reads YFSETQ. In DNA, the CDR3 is TGCGCCAGCAGCTTAGGTTGGGGGTCCTCGGGAAACACCATATATTTT. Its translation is CASSLGWGSSGNTIYF.

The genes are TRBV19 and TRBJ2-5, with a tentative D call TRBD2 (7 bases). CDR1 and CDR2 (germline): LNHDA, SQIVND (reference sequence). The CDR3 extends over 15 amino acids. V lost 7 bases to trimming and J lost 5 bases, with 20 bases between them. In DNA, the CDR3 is TGTGCCAGTACCCTGGGGGGGGTCCAGGGGGAGACCCAGTACTTC. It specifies CASTLGGVQGETQYF.

CDR3: CASSYSRSSYNEQFF. CDR3 nucleotide sequence: TGTGCCAGCAGTTACTCGAGGAGCTCCTACAATGAGCAGTTCTTC. The rearrangement uses TRBV27 and TRBJ2-1; D is undetermined. The CDR3 is 15 amino acids. From germline, CDR1 is MNHEY and CDR2 SMNVEV (reference sequence). V dropped 4 bases and J dropped 0 bases, with 10 bases sitting between them.

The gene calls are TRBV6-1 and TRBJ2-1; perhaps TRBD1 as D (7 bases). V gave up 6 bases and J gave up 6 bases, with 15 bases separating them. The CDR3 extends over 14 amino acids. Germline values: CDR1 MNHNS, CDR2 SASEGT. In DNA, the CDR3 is TGTGCCAGCAGCTTAGGGAGGACAGGCAATGAGCAGTTCTTC. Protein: CASSLGRTGNEQFF.

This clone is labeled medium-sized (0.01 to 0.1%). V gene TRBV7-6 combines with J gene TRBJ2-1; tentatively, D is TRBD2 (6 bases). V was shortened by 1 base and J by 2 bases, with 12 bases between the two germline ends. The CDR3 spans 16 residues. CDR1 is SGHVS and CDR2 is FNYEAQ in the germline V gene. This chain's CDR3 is CASSLVSGRTYNEQFF. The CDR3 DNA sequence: TGTGCCAGCAGCTTAGTTAGCGGAAGGACCTACAATGAGCAGTTCTTC.

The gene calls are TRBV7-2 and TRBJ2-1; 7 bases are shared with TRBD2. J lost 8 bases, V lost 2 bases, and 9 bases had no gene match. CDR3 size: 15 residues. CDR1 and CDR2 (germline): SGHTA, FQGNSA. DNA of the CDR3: TGTGCCAGCAGCTTAACCCGTGGGACTACCGATGAGCAGTTCTTC. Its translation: CASSLTRGTTDEQFF. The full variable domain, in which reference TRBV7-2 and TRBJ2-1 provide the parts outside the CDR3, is GAGVSQSPSNKVTEKGKDVELRCDPISGHTALYWYRQSLGQGLEFLIYFQGNSAPDKSGLPSDRFSAERTGGSVSTLTIQRTQQEDSAVYLCASSLTRGTTDEQFFGPGTRLTVL.

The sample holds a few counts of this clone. CDR3 sequence: CASSFVEGIEKLFF. CDR3 sequence (DNA): TGTGCCAGCAGTTTCGTGGAGGGAATTGAAAAACTGTTTTTT. The gene calls are TRBV28 and TRBJ1-4, with D hard to call. CDR3 length equals 14 residues. Germline lookup yields CDR1 MDHEN and CDR2 SYDVKM. Trimming removed 3 bases from V and 7 bases from J, with 12 bases in between.

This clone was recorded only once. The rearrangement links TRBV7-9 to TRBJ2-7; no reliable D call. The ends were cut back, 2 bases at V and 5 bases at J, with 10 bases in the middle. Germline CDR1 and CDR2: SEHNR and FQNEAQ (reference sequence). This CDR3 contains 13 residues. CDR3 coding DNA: TGTGCCAGCAGCTTAAACATATGGGACGAGCAGTACTTC. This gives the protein CASSLNIWDEQYF.